The 24 T cell receptor beta chains reported below all come from one sample, sequenced in a study of CD8 T cells in ankylosing spondylitis. General study results and limits: Characteristic, it appeared, of ankylosing spondylitis blood was a TCR beta motif of about eight highly homologous variants.

TCRdb ran MiXCR on the 5' RACE reads and lists one entry per CDR3 protein. The profile covers approximately 440,000 distinct CDR3 sequences, with approximately 17% appearing a single time and about 0.94% taken by the ten largest. No antigen is known for these receptors. Sequencing was performed on blood, either unsorted or a sorted T cell fraction (not recorded which). These receptors all come from a male donor with ankylosing spondylitis.

This clonotype was found a few times. The CDR3 is CAISEDTLLGEQFF. CDR3 DNA sequence: TGTGCCATCAGTGAAGACACCCTTTTGGGTGAGCAGTTCTTC. The chain carries TRBV10-3 and TRBJ2-1; no clear D. This CDR3 region has 14 residues. Germline V gene sequence: CDR1 ENHRY, CDR2 SYGVKD. V lost 3 bases and J 9 bases, leaving 15 bases between the germline ends.

Ten or more counts support this clonotype. Sequence at one end of the junction differs from germline and may be a read error. V and J are TRBV5-1 and TRBJ1-1; 7 bases are shared with TRBD1. The CDR3 is made up of 14 amino acids. Germline V gene sequence: CDR1 SGHRS, CDR2 YFSETQ. Here the CDR3 DNA reads TGTGCCAGCAGCTTAGGGACAGTGAACACTGAAGCTTTCTTT. Protein sequence: CASSLGTVNTEAFF.

This clonotype was recorded many times. The chain employs TRBV12-3 or TRBV12-4 and TRBJ2-2, with 12 bases lining up with TRBD2. V shed 5 bases, J shed 4 bases, and the junction held 2 bases outside the gene matches. This CDR3 is 15 amino acids long. The CDR3 loop reads CASSPLAGGTGELFF. The CDR3 DNA follows: TGTGCCAGCAGTCCACTAGCGGGAGGCACCGGGGAGCTGTTTTTT.

This clonotype was seen only a few times. The chain links TRBV5-1 to TRBJ2-5; 11 bases align to TRBD2. Germline lookup yields CDR1 SGHRS and CDR2 YFSETQ. The ends lost 2 bases at V and 5 bases at J; junction bases unmatched: 2. CDR3 length: 14 amino acids. CDR3: CASSLLAGVETQYF. In nucleotides, the CDR3 is TGCGCCAGCAGCTTACTAGCGGGAGTGGAGACCCAGTACTTC.

The V call is TRBV10-3, the J call TRBJ1-2, with 7 bases matching TRBD1. V gave up 6 bases and J gave up 1 base; unmatched junction bases: 5. CDR3 size: 14 residues. Germline V gene data show CDR1 as ENHRY and CDR2 as SYGVKD. The CDR3 DNA is TGTGCCATCAGGGGGACAGAGGGTAACTATGGCTACACCTTC. This sequence encodes CAIRGTEGNYGYTF.

This rearrangement joins TRBV20-1 to TRBJ2-7; possibly TRBD1 or TRBD2 for D (5 bases each). The germline gives CDR1 DFQATT, CDR2 SNEGSKA (reference sequence). The V end lost 6 bases, the J end lost 2 bases, and 17 bases lay between the germline ends. This CDR3 spans 14 amino acids. The CDR3 reads CSAKTGTSTYEQYF. The CDR3, as DNA: TGCAGTGCAAAGACCGGGACCTCAACCTACGAGCAGTACTTC.

The sample holds a few counts of this clonotype. V usage is TRBV10-3 and J usage is TRBJ2-1; D is unresolved. The CDR3 loop spans 16 amino acids. V was shortened by 0 bases and J by 3 bases, with 12 bases between the two germline ends. Germline CDR1 and CDR2: ENHRY and SYGVKD. The CDR3 spells CAISESGKGFYNEQFF. The DNA of the CDR3 is TGTGCCATCAGTGAGTCGGGGAAGGGCTTCTACAATGAGCAGTTCTTC.

The CDR3 DNA is TGCAGTGCTAGCCCGGGGAAGGGCGACGAGCAGTACTTC. This encodes CSASPGKGDEQYF. V gene TRBV20-1 combines with J gene TRBJ2-7; a possible D gene is TRBD2 (5 bases). The germline gives CDR1 DFQATT, CDR2 SNEGSKA (reference sequence). This CDR3 is 13 amino acids long. V shed 3 bases and J shed 5 bases, with 14 bases lying between them.

The chain employs TRBV18 and TRBJ2-7; a weak D match, TRBD2 (6 bases). Looked up from germline, CDR1 is KGHSH and CDR2 is LQKENI. V shed 6 bases and J shed 3 bases, with 18 bases lying between them. There are 15 residues in the CDR3. The CDR3 coding sequence is TGTGCCAGCTCGGCCCTAGCGACTAACTTCTACGAGCAGTACTTC. The encoded protein is CASSALATNFYEQYF.

This clonotype was seen repeatedly, ten times or more. V gene TRBV20-1 combines with J gene TRBJ2-5, with D possibly TRBD1 on 6 matching bases. The CDR3 covers 12 residues. The V end lost 7 bases, the J end lost 0 bases, and 9 bases lay between the germline ends. Germline V gives CDR1 DFQATT, CDR2 SNEGSKA (reference sequence). DNA for the CDR3: TGCAGTGTAGCAGGGGACCAAGAGACCCAGTACTTC. It yields the protein CSVAGDQETQYF.

The V and J genes are TRBV7-9 and TRBJ1-2; weak D call: TRBD1 (6 bases). There are 14 residues in the CDR3. Germline values: CDR1 SEHNR, CDR2 FQNEAQ (reference sequence). V gave up 4 bases and J gave up 4 bases, with 13 bases separating them. In DNA, the CDR3 is TGTGCCAGCAGCTCAGTTGACAGGTTCTATGGCTACACCTTC. This gives the protein CASSSVDRFYGYTF.

The table lists this clonotype with many counts. The chain links TRBV10-3 to TRBJ2-3, with TRBD1 identical over 7 bases. Germline-derived CDR1 and CDR2 are ENHRY and SYGVKD. CDR3 length: 14 residues. V trimming: 4 bases; J trimming: 2 bases; junction bases outside the gene matches: 3. CDR3 DNA: TGTGCCATCAGTGCCGGGACAGCCACAGATACGCAGTATTTT. It yields the protein CAISAGTATDTQYF.

This clonotype has more than one count but fewer than ten. The V gene is TRBV20-1, the J gene TRBJ2-7; D is possibly TRBD1 or TRBD2 (5 bases each). Per germline, CDR1 DFQATT and CDR2 SNEGSKA (reference sequence). This CDR3 region has 14 residues. Trimming left V 3 bases short and J 6 bases short, with 18 bases between. The CDR3 spells CSASPRMGVGEQYF. The CDR3 nucleotides read TGCAGTGCTAGTCCCCGAATGGGGGTGGGCGAGCAGTACTTC.

The V gene is TRBV10-3, the J gene TRBJ1-2, with a weak D call TRBD1 (5 bases). CDR1 and CDR2 from the germline V gene are ENHRY and SYGVKD. Trimming left V 11 bases short and J 1 base short, with 11 bases between. There are 12 residues in the CDR3. The CDR3 DNA reads TGTGCCCGGGGGGACGATAACTATGGCTACACCTTC. It is translated as CARGDDNYGYTF.

This rearrangement joins TRBV3-1 to TRBJ2-7; D may correspond to TRBD1 or TRBD2 (5 bases each). The V end was cut by 4 bases, the J end by 6 bases, with 16 bases between. The germline gives CDR1 LGHDT, CDR2 YNNKEL (reference sequence). The CDR3 is made up of 14 amino acids. For the CDR3, the DNA is TGTGCCAGCAGCCCAACCGGGACCTTCGGCGAGCAGTACTTC. Its translation is CASSPTGTFGEQYF.

This clonotype occurred a few times. The J gene is TRBJ1-2, the V gene TRBV18, with D perhaps TRBD1 (6 bases). The germline V gene has CDR1 KGHSH and CDR2 LQKENI. Trimming stripped 3 bases from V and 2 bases from J, with 10 bases between. CDR3 length equals 14 residues. The CDR3 region is CASSPGAENYGYTF. DNA of the CDR3: TGTGCCAGCTCACCGGGGGCAGAAAACTATGGCTACACCTTC.

The V and J genes are TRBV6-1 and TRBJ1-3; the D is unclear. Germline CDR1 reads MNHNS; CDR2 reads SASEGT. This CDR3 contains 15 residues. V was trimmed by 1 base and J by 7 bases, leaving 14 bases between them. The CDR3 here is CASSEVLGGGNTIYF. The CDR3 DNA reads TGTGCCAGCAGTGAAGTCCTAGGTGGCGGGAACACCATATATTTT.

Only a few counts were recorded for this clonotype. The rearrangement links TRBV20-1 to TRBJ2-1; no clear D. Trimming stripped 5 bases from V and 3 bases from J, with 14 bases between. Germline V lookup: CDR1 DFQATT, CDR2 SNEGSKA (reference sequence). The CDR3 has 14 residues. This chain's CDR3 is CSAYIAIGYNEQFF. The CDR3 nucleotides read TGCAGTGCTTATATAGCTATCGGCTACAATGAGCAGTTCTTC.

This clonotype showed up many times. The genes are TRBV2 and TRBJ2-5; 11 bases are a match to TRBD2. J was trimmed by 4 bases and V by 6 bases; bases with no gene match: 7. Germline assignment: CDR1 SNHLY and CDR2 FYNNEI. The CDR3 length is 15 residues. CDR3 in DNA: TGTGCCAGCAGAATCACTAGCGGGAGCAGAGAGACCCAGTACTTC. The encoded protein is CASRITSGSRETQYF.

The sample holds many counts of this clonotype. The chain combines TRBV29-1 with TRBJ1-1; D is uncertain. This CDR3 region has 11 residues. V lost 7 bases, J lost 6 bases, and 12 bases lay in between. Germline CDR1 SQVTM, CDR2 ANQGSEA. The CDR3 protein is CSAPGAAEAFF. The CDR3 DNA sequence: TGCAGCGCCCCAGGAGCTGCTGAAGCTTTCTTT.

This clonotype was recorded a few times. V and J are TRBV5-1 and TRBJ2-3; TRBD2 is a possible D gene (6 bases). Trimming left V 7 bases short and J 2 bases short, with 8 bases between. Germline assignment: CDR1 SGHRS and CDR2 YFSETQ. CDR3 length equals 12 residues. The CDR3 DNA is TGCGCCAGCGGCGGGAACACAGATACGCAGTATTTT. Protein product: CASGGNTDTQYF.

This clonotype has just a few counts. The chain recombines TRBV29-1 with TRBJ1-1, with D tentatively TRBD1 (5 bases). The V gene lost 6 bases and the J gene lost 4 bases, with 9 bases spanning the gap. CDR3 size: 11 residues. Per germline, CDR1 SQVTM and CDR2 ANQGSEA. CDR3 nucleotides: TGCAGCGTCGGGGGTGGCACTGAAGCTTTCTTT. Amino acid sequence: CSVGGGTEAFF.

V usage is TRBV28 and J usage is TRBJ1-1, with 8 bases lining up with TRBD1. V shed 6 bases, J shed 4 bases, and the junction held 10 bases outside the gene matches. CDR1 and CDR2 from the germline V gene are MDHEN and SYDVKM. There are 15 residues in the CDR3. Here the CDR3 DNA reads TGTGCCAGCAGCTCTCCCGGACAGGGTGGCACTGAAGCTTTCTTT. Its protein is CASSSPGQGGTEAFF.

This clonotype was picked up a small number of times. The rearrangement joins TRBV7-9 to TRBJ1-2, with TRBD1 matching over 7 bases. This CDR3 is 15 amino acids long. CDR1 and CDR2 from the germline V gene are SEHNR and FQNEAQ (reference sequence). The J segment lost 6 bases and the V segment lost 0 bases, leaving 7 bases of the junction unmatched. The CDR3 DNA reads as TGTGCCAGCAGCTTAGCGTTGACAGGGTCCGATGGCTACACCTTC. It specifies CASSLALTGSDGYTF.